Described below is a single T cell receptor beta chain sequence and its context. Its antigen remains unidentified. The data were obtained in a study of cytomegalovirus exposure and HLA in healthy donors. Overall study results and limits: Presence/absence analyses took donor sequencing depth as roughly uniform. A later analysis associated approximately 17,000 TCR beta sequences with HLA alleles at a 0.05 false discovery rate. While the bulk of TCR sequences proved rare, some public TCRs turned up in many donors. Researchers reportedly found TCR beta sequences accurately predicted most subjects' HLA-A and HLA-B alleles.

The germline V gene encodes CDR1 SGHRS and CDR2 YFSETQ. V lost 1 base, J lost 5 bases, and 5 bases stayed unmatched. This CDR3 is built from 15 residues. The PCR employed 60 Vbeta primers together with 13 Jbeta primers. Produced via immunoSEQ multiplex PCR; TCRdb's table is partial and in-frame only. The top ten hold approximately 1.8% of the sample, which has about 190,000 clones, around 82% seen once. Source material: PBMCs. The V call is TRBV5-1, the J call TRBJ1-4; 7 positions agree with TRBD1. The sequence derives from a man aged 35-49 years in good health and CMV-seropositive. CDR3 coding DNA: TGCGCCAGCAGCTTGACAGGGGATACCAATGAAAAACTGTTTTTT. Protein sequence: CASSLTGDTNEKLFF.